A single sample gave rise to the 28 T cell receptor beta chains below, sequenced in a study of Ad26.COV2.S vaccination and SARS-CoV-2 variants. Repertoires were generated with immunoSEQ multiplex PCR, while TCRdb's copy carries only in-frame clones and drops some. The sample shows about 87,000 clones, approximately 77% of them seen only once. Sample: peripheral blood, taken after recovery from COVID-19. Receptor source: a human donor who had recovered from COVID-19.

The genes are TRBV11-2 and TRBJ2-3; 8 nucleotides match TRBD2. Germline lookup yields CDR1 SGHAT and CDR2 FQNNGV. The junction had 7 bases not matched to a gene; V was cut back by 5 bases and J by 0 bases. This CDR3 spans 16 amino acids. CDR3 sequence reads: CASSPRTSRSTDTQYF. The CDR3 region has the DNA TGTGCCAGCAGCCCGCGGACTAGCCGGAGCACAGATACGCAGTATTTT.

V gene TRBV6-1 combines with J gene TRBJ1-1; D perhaps matches TRBD1 (5 bases). This CDR3 has 15 amino acids. CDR1 is MNHNS, CDR2 SASEGT, per germline. The ends were cut back, 2 bases at V and 0 bases at J, with 10 bases in the middle. CDR3 coding DNA: TGTGCCAGCAGTGAATACGGACATATGAACACTGAAGCTTTCTTT. Its translation: CASSEYGHMNTEAFF.

V and J are TRBV4-1 and TRBJ2-7; possibly TRBD1 or TRBD2 for D (5 bases each). This CDR3 region has 18 residues. Germline V gene lookup returns CDR1 MGHRA and CDR2 YSYEKL. Deletions cut 0 bases from V and 2 bases from J, with 20 bases between. The CDR3 DNA is TGCGCCAGCAGCCAAGATGTCGGTCTACGGGGCGGAGCCTACGAGCAGTACTTC. Translating it yields CASSQDVGLRGGAYEQYF.

The chain joins TRBV13 to TRBJ2-7; 10 positions match TRBD2. V was clipped by 9 bases and J by 1 base; unmatched bases: 0. CDR1 and CDR2 from the germline V gene are PRHDT and FYEKMQ (reference sequence). The CDR3 covers 12 residues. The CDR3 DNA reads as TGTGCCAGTAGCGGGAGGTCCTACGAGCAGTACTTC. It is translated as CASSGRSYEQYF.

The chain combines TRBV7-9 with TRBJ2-2, with D tentatively TRBD2 (5 bases). CDR1 is SEHNR and CDR2 is FQNEAQ in the germline V gene (reference sequence). V was pared by 0 bases and J by 5 bases, with 19 bases between. CDR3 length: 18 amino acids. The CDR3 nucleotides are TGTGCCAGCAGCTTAGCGGCGGCGGGTAACTGGAGGACCGGGGAGCTGTTTTTT. Residues: CASSLAAAGNWRTGELFF.

The V and J genes are TRBV28 and TRBJ1-4; 9 bases agree with TRBD1. The V gene end was trimmed by 7 bases and the J gene end by 7 bases; junction bases not matched to a gene: 16. This CDR3 is 17 amino acids long. CDR1 and CDR2 from the germline V gene are MDHEN and SYDVKM. In DNA, the CDR3 is TGTGCCAGCACGTCTTTCCTCGGACAGGGGAGGGGTGAAAAACTGTTTTTT. Encoded protein: CASTSFLGQGRGEKLFF.

This clone came up once. This chain connects TRBV7-2 to TRBJ2-7; D is unclear. V gave up 1 base and J gave up 1 base, with 8 bases separating them. The CDR3 loop spans 14 amino acids. Per the germline V gene, CDR1 is SGHTA and CDR2 is FQGNSA. The CDR3 sequence: CASSLVGPSYEQYF. CDR3 bases: TGTGCCAGCAGCTTAGTTGGGCCATCCTACGAGCAGTACTTC.

The rearrangement joins TRBV9 to TRBJ1-2; unclear D gene. The CDR3 runs to 15 residues. Trimming took 0 bases from V and 3 from J, leaving 12 bases between them. The germline CDR1 and CDR2 sequences are SGDLS and YYNGEE. CDR3 bases: TGTGCCAGCAGCGTAGGAAGGTGGGGATACTATGGCTACACCTTC. This encodes CASSVGRWGYYGYTF.

The J gene is TRBJ1-1, the V gene TRBV20-1; D gene uncertain. CDR3 size: 14 residues. Trimming took 3 bases from V and 3 from J, leaving 14 bases between them. The germline V gene has CDR1 DFQATT and CDR2 SNEGSKA (reference sequence). The CDR3 region is CSASSGIAYTEAFF. CDR3 sequence (DNA): TGCAGTGCTAGTTCGGGGATCGCGTACACTGAAGCTTTCTTT.

V usage is TRBV25-1 and J usage is TRBJ1-5; 7 nucleotides line up with TRBD1. In germline, CDR1 is MGHDK, CDR2 SYGVNS. CDR3 length: 13 residues. The V and J ends lost 6 bases and 4 bases, in that order; junction bases with no gene match: 3. In DNA, the CDR3 is TGTGCCAGCAGGGGACAGCCTAATCAGCCCCAGCATTTT. Encoded protein: CASRGQPNQPQHF.

V usage is TRBV7-3 and J usage is TRBJ1-1, with D maybe TRBD1 (6 bases). V was clipped by 5 bases and J by 5 bases, with 18 bases between them. Germline CDR1 and CDR2: SGHTA and FQGTGA. The CDR3 is 15 amino acids. Written as DNA, the CDR3 is TGTGCCAGCAGCCCCCAATTGGGGGCGCGGACTGAAGCTTTCTTT. This gives the protein CASSPQLGARTEAFF.

By share, this clone ranks as medium-sized (0.01 to 0.1%). The V gene is TRBV7-9, the J gene TRBJ2-4; D is unresolved. Looked up from germline, CDR1 is SEHNR and CDR2 is FQNEAQ (reference sequence). The CDR3 runs to 17 residues. The V gene lost 3 bases and the J gene lost 0 bases, with 15 bases spanning the gap. The CDR3 protein is CASSFLEDIVAKNIQYF. The CDR3 DNA sequence: TGTGCCAGCAGCTTTTTGGAAGACATAGTAGCCAAAAACATTCAGTACTTC.

In DNA, the CDR3 is TGTGCCAGCAGCGCGCCGGGACTACTTAACAATGAGCAGTTCTTC. Its protein is CASSAPGLLNNEQFF. The chain combines TRBV9 with TRBJ2-1, with TRBD2 matching 7 bases. Germline CDR1 is SGDLS and CDR2 is YYNGEE. After removal of 3 bases from V and 5 bases from J, the junction contained 8 bases not matched to a gene. CDR3 size: 15 residues.

The chain recombines TRBV5-1 with TRBJ2-7; possibly TRBD2 for D (6 bases). Per germline, CDR1 SGHRS and CDR2 YFSETQ. Trimming took 0 bases from V and 6 from J, leaving 13 bases between them. This CDR3 has 14 amino acids. The CDR3 bases are TGCGCCAGCAGCTTGGCGGCGGGACCCCTCGAGCAGTACTTC. As protein: CASSLAAGPLEQYF.

The V and J genes are TRBV10-3 and TRBJ2-7; D is perhaps TRBD2 (6 bases). The V end lost 0 bases, the J end lost 6 bases, and 15 bases lay between the germline ends. This CDR3 has 15 residues. Germline V CDR1 and CDR2: ENHRY, SYGVKD. CDR3 amino acids: CAISESGSRRGEQYF. CDR3 bases: TGTGCCATCAGTGAGTCGGGATCTAGGAGGGGCGAGCAGTACTTC.

The chain carries TRBV5-6 and TRBJ1-4, with D perhaps TRBD1 (6 bases). Germline V CDR1 and CDR2: SGHDT, YYEEEE. The V gene lost 4 bases and the J gene lost 8 bases, with 18 bases spanning the gap. The CDR3 sequence is 15 residues long. CDR3 nucleotides: TGTGCCAGCAGCGCCGGGGGGCCCGCAATCGAAAAACTGTTTTTT. It yields the protein CASSAGGPAIEKLFF.

This rearrangement joins TRBV5-6 to TRBJ2-2; 9 bases fit TRBD1. The J segment lost 5 bases and the V segment lost 1 base, leaving 3 bases of the junction unmatched. Germline V lookup: CDR1 SGHDT, CDR2 YYEEEE. CDR3 size: 15 residues. The CDR3 DNA follows: TGTGCCAGCAGCTTGAGACAGGGGGATACCGGGGAGCTGTTTTTT. This codes for CASSLRQGDTGELFF.

In regard to this clone: One end of the junction does not line up with germline, which may come from a read error. J is TRBJ2-2 and V is TRBV5-4, with no clear D. There are 15 residues in the CDR3. Per germline, CDR1 SGHNT and CDR2 YYREEE (reference sequence). Here the CDR3 DNA reads TGTGCCAGCAGATTGGGTAGCCAGAACACCGGGGAGCTGTTTTTT. Translating it yields CASRLGSQNTGELFF.

The chain employs TRBV10-3 and TRBJ2-2; maybe TRBD1 (6 bases). V was cut by 3 bases and J by 4 bases, with 9 bases left in between. Germline V gives CDR1 ENHRY, CDR2 SYGVKD. The CDR3 spans 14 residues. The chain's CDR3 is CAISDLGGTGELFF. The DNA for the CDR3 is TGTGCCATCAGTGACCTAGGGGGCACCGGGGAGCTGTTTTTT.

The chain uses TRBV28 and TRBJ2-1; D is possibly TRBD1 (5 bases). The length of the CDR3 is 14 residues. V lost 6 bases to trimming and J lost 0 bases, with 9 bases between them. Per germline, CDR1 MDHEN and CDR2 SYDVKM. Here the CDR3 reads CASSPTASYNEQFF. The CDR3 region has the DNA TGTGCCAGCAGCCCGACAGCCTCCTACAATGAGCAGTTCTTC.

The chain uses TRBV7-2 and TRBJ2-5; TRBD2 might be the D (6 bases). The CDR3 has 13 amino acids. V gave up 9 bases and J gave up 6 bases, with 17 bases separating them. Germline assignment: CDR1 SGHTA and CDR2 FQGNSA. As DNA, the CDR3 is TGTGCCAGTAGTAACGGGGCGGGAAAGACCCAGTACTTC. As protein: CASSNGAGKTQYF.

V usage is TRBV19 and J usage is TRBJ1-1, with unresolved D. Trimming removed 0 bases from V and 2 bases from J, with 13 bases in between. This CDR3 is built from 16 residues. Germline CDR1 is LNHDA and CDR2 is SQIVND (reference sequence). The CDR3 region is CASSIDAFRGNTEAFF. CDR3 sequence (DNA): TGTGCCAGTAGTATAGACGCGTTCCGGGGAAACACTGAAGCTTTCTTT.

The CDR3 DNA reads TGCGCCAGCAGCTTGAGCAGTAAGCGGGACAATGAGCAGTTCTTC. It yields the protein CASSLSSKRDNEQFF. The chain carries TRBV5-1 and TRBJ2-1, with D possibly TRBD2 on 6 matching bases. V was trimmed by 1 base and J by 5 bases, leaving 13 bases between them. The CDR3 contains 15 residues. CDR1 and CDR2 (germline): SGHRS, YFSETQ. The complete variable domain, with remaining parts taken from reference TRBV5-1 and TRBJ2-1, reads KAGVTQTPRYLIKTRGQQVTLSCSPISGHRSVSWYQQTPGQGLQFLFEYFSETQRNKGNFPGRFSGRQFSNSRSEMNVSTLELGDSALYLCASSLSSKRDNEQFFGPGTRLTVL.

This clone showed up just a few times. The V and J genes are TRBV18 and TRBJ1-6, with TRBD1 as a possible D gene (6 bases). V was pared by 0 bases and J by 6 bases, with 9 bases between. The CDR3 totals 15 residues. Germline V gene sequence: CDR1 KGHSH, CDR2 LQKENI. The CDR3 sequence: CASSPPTGPNSPLHF. The CDR3 DNA follows: TGTGCCAGCTCACCACCCACAGGGCCTAATTCACCCCTCCACTTT.

The gene calls are TRBV3-1 (or the pseudogene TRBV3-2) and TRBJ2-2; D not certain. Germline values: CDR1 LGHDT, CDR2 YNNKEL (reference sequence). V shed 0 bases and J shed 0 bases, with 17 bases lying between them. The CDR3 loop spans 19 amino acids. The CDR3 spells CASSQDKTIRSANTGELFF. The CDR3 DNA reads TGTGCCAGCAGCCAAGACAAGACGATTCGCAGCGCGAACACCGGGGAGCTGTTTTTT.

The genes are TRBV27 and TRBJ1-2; D is possibly TRBD1 (6 bases). CDR3 size: 16 residues. Trimming took off 4 bases at V and 6 bases at J, with 21 bases between the two ends. Germline assignment: CDR1 MNHEY and CDR2 SMNVEV (reference sequence). CDR3 DNA: TGTGCCAGCAGTTCCATAACAGGGATCTCTACTCATGGCTACACCTTC. It yields the protein CASSSITGISTHGYTF.

The genes are TRBV25-1 and TRBJ2-1; 7 bases map to TRBD2. The CDR3 is made up of 17 amino acids. J gave up 2 bases and V 1 base, and 8 bases lay outside the gene matches. Germline CDR1 is MGHDK and CDR2 is SYGVNS. The CDR3 nucleotides are TGTGCCAGCAGTGAATTTGGACACCGGGGGGCCTACAATGAGCAGTTCTTC. It translates to CASSEFGHRGAYNEQFF.

In its sample, this clone was seen once. V usage is TRBV27 and J usage is TRBJ2-6, with D unresolved. CDR1 is MNHEY, CDR2 SMNVEV, per germline (reference sequence). The V end lost 3 bases, the J end lost 2 bases, and 8 bases lay between the germline ends. CDR3 size: 15 residues. Here the CDR3 reads CASSFSGAGANVLTF. Written as DNA, the CDR3 is TGTGCCAGCAGTTTTTCTGGGGCTGGGGCCAACGTCCTGACTTTC.